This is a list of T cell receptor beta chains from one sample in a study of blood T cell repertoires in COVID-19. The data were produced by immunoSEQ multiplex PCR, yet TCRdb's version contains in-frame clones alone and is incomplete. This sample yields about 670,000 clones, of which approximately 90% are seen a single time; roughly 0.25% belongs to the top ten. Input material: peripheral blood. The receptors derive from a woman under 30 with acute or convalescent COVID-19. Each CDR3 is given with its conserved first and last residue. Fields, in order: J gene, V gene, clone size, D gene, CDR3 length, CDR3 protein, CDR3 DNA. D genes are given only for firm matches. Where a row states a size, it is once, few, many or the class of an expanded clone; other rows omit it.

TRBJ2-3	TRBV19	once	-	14	CASSIPLNWDTQYF	TGTGCCAGTAGTATCCCCTTGAACTGGGATACGCAGTATTTT
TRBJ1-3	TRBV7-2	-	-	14	CASSLGISGNTIYF	TGTGCCAGCAGCTTAGGTATCTCTGGAAACACCATATATTTT
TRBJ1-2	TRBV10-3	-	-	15	CAISYEMKSDYGYTF	TGTGCCATCAGCTATGAGATGAAAAGCGACTATGGCTACACCTTC
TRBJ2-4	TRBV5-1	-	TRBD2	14	CASSHGTSGHIQYF	TGCGCCAGCAGCCACGGGACTAGCGGCCACATTCAGTACTTC
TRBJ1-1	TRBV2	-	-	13	CASSMGENTEAFF	TGTGCCAGCAGTATGGGAGAGAACACTGAAGCTTTCTTT
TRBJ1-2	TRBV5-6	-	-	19	CASSLRGPGGRPWDYGYTF	TGTGCCAGCAGCTTGAGGGGCCCGGGGGGCAGGCCTTGGGACTATGGCTACACCTTC
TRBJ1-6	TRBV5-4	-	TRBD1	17	CASSLALRTGNNSPLHF	TGTGCCAGCAGCTTGGCCCTTAGGACAGGCAATAATTCACCCCTCCACTTT
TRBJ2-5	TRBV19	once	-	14	CASSSRTVQETQYF	TGTGCCAGTAGTAGTCGGACAGTACAAGAGACCCAGTACTTC
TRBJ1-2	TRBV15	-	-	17	CATTPAGYGGALHGYTF	TGTGCCACCACCCCGGCAGGGTACGGCGGGGCTCTACATGGCTACACCTTC
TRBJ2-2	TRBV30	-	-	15	CAWSSRTANTGELFF	TGTGCCTGGAGTTCCCGGACTGCGAACACCGGGGAGCTGTTTTTT
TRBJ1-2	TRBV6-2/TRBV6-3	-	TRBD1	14	CASSTTGDRYGYTF	TGTGCCAGCAGTACGACAGGGGATCGCTATGGCTACACCTTC
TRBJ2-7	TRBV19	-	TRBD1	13	CASTTGEVNEQYF	TGTGCCAGTACTACAGGGGAAGTCAACGAGCAGTACTTC